Presented here are 2 T cell receptor beta chains from one specimen sequenced in a study of blood T cell repertoires in COVID-19. This table comes from immunoSEQ multiplex PCR, and its TCRdb copy is limited to in-frame clones, with some not included. The sample holds around 300,000 clones, around 90% seen once. Material for sequencing was peripheral blood. Receptors were obtained from a woman aged 25 to 39 with COVID-19, enrolled during active disease.

CDR3 coding DNA: TGTGCCAGCAGTGAGAGGACAACCGGGGAGCTGTTTTTT. Protein sequence: CASSERTTGELFF. V is TRBV2 and J is TRBJ2-2; D perhaps matches TRBD1 (5 bases). This CDR3 comprises 13 residues. Germline lookup yields CDR1 SNHLY and CDR2 FYNNEI. Deletions cut 3 bases from V and 5 bases from J, with 7 bases between. The full variable domain, its missing parts supplied by reference TRBV2 and TRBJ2-2, is EPEVTQTPSHQVTQMGQEVILRCVPISNHLYFYWYRQILGQKVEFLVSFYNNEISEKSEIFDDQFSVERPDGSNFTLKIRSTKLEDSAMYFCASSERTTGELFFGEGSRLTVL.

The chain uses TRBV5-4 and TRBJ2-1; 7 bases are a match to TRBD2. V dropped 4 bases and J dropped 7; count of bases not matched to a gene: 11. Germline V CDR1 and CDR2: SGHNT, YYREEE (reference sequence). The CDR3 consists of 15 residues. In nucleotides, the CDR3 is TGTGCCAGCAGCCTAACTAGCGCAGAGTGGAATGAGCAGTTCTTC. Translated, it gives CASSLTSAEWNEQFF.